Listed here are 2 T cell receptor beta chains from one sample, sequenced in a study of OX40 agonist ivuxolimab in advanced cancers. The library was prepared using the immunoSEQ multiplex PCR assay. Here the immuneACCESS table is served through TCRdb, limited to in-frame sequences with V and J called. Missing clones are a known gap in these copies; in checked studies unresolved V genes cover under half, and the rest lacks a known reason. The sample data list 35,000 to 45,000 clones, and around 88% of these were observed just once. About 12% of the sample rests with the top ten. This sample comprised CD4+ or CD8+ T cells sorted from blood, obtained in a trial of the OX40 agonist ivuxolimab. The source of these receptors is an adult with an advanced solid tumor such as melanoma, head and neck, liver or kidney cancer.

The chain carries TRBV6-5 and TRBJ2-1; 8 nucleotides match TRBD2. The germline gives CDR1 MNHEY, CDR2 SVGAGI. The junction had 9 bases not matched to a gene; V was cut back by 0 bases and J by 8 bases. This CDR3 spans 16 amino acids. The CDR3 sequence is CASSYSSGSMGHEQFF. DNA of the CDR3: TGTGCCAGCAGTTACTCCAGCGGGAGTATGGGGCATGAGCAGTTCTTC.

This chain uses TRBV6-6 with TRBJ1-2; D is ambiguous. Deletions cut 0 bases from V and 0 bases from J, with 2 bases between. Germline V gene data show CDR1 as MNHNY and CDR2 as SVGAGI (reference sequence). The CDR3 extends over 13 amino acids. The chain's CDR3 is CASSYSANYGYTF. CDR3 DNA: TGTGCCAGCAGTTACTCTGCTAACTATGGCTACACCTTC.